Following are 29 T cell receptor beta chains from one sample sequenced in a study of control samples from healthy donors and cancer patients. Repertoires were generated with immunoSEQ multiplex PCR, while TCRdb's copy carries only in-frame clones and drops some. The repertoire consists of about 150,000 clones, with 80% to 95% occurring once and the leading ten covering under 7%. Sequencing was done on a sample of blood. These receptors all come from a man aged 18 to 29 in good health.

The chain employs TRBV30 and TRBJ1-1; TRBD1 matches 9 bases. Germline CDR1 GTSNPN, CDR2 SVGIG (reference sequence). V was clipped by 7 bases and J by 7 bases; unmatched bases: 4. The CDR3 runs to 11 residues. The CDR3 region is CASWTGVEAFF. The CDR3 DNA is TGTGCCTCGTGGACAGGGGTTGAAGCTTTCTTT. The full variable domain, in which reference TRBV30 and TRBJ1-1 provide the parts outside the CDR3, is SQTIHQWPATLVQPVGSPLSLECTVEGTSNPNLYWYRQAAGRGLQLLFYSVGIGQISSEVPQNLSASRPQDRQFILSSKKLLLSDSGFYLCASWTGVEAFFGQGTRLTVV.

The rearrangement joins TRBV19 to TRBJ2-5; 10 bases align to TRBD1. Germline-derived CDR1 and CDR2 are LNHDA and SQIVND (reference sequence). V trimming: 2 bases; J trimming: 7 bases; junction bases outside the gene matches: 4. The CDR3 has 14 amino acids. CDR3 loop: CASSISRTGGTQYF. CDR3 nucleotides: TGTGCCAGTAGTATAAGTCGGACAGGGGGGACCCAGTACTTC.

V gene TRBV6-5 combines with J gene TRBJ1-1; D is possibly TRBD1 (5 bases). The V gene's germline CDR1 is MNHEY and CDR2 SVGAGI. This CDR3 comprises 14 residues. Trimming cost V 8 bases and J 4 bases, with 17 bases left between them. The CDR3 here is CASFPFRGLTEAFF. In DNA, the CDR3 is TGTGCCAGCTTCCCGTTTCGGGGCCTCACTGAAGCTTTCTTT.

This clone was detected once. The CDR3 DNA follows: TGTGCCAGCTCACCAAGAGCGGCATACCCCCGAATCAAGCATACGCAGTATTTT. This codes for CASSPRAAYPRIKHTQYF. The chain links TRBV18 to TRBJ2-3, with D perhaps matching TRBD2 (5 bases). CDR3 length equals 18 residues. V was pared by 2 bases and J by 7 bases, with 25 bases between. The germline V gene has CDR1 KGHSH and CDR2 LQKENI.

This rearrangement joins TRBV9 to TRBJ1-1; a weak D match, TRBD1 (6 bases). The CDR3 covers 15 residues. The V gene's germline CDR1 is SGDLS and CDR2 YYNGEE. The V end lost 3 bases, the J end lost 6 bases, and 18 bases lay between the germline ends. The CDR3 DNA sequence: TGTGCCAGCAGCGGGGGGTGGCAGGGGTCTGCTGAAGCTTTCTTT. Protein product: CASSGGWQGSAEAFF.

A word on this clone: One end of the junction does not line up with germline, which may come from a read error. CDR3 sequence reads: CAISEVRGSPESQYF. The DNA of the CDR3 is TGTGCCATCAGTGAAGTCAGGGGCTCCCCCGAGAGCCAGTACTTC. The V and J genes are TRBV10-3 and TRBJ2-5; perhaps TRBD1 as D (6 bases). CDR3 size: 15 residues. The germline CDR1 and CDR2 sequences are ENHRY and SYGVKD.

CDR3 bases: TGTGCCAGTTTAGACAGGGGGCTCAATTCACCCCTCCACTTT. Translated, it gives CASLDRGLNSPLHF. The J gene is TRBJ1-6, the V gene TRBV19; 10 bases line up with TRBD1. The CDR3 contains 14 residues. Losses at the gene ends were 8 bases for V and 7 bases for J; bases not matched to a gene: 5. Germline CDR1 reads LNHDA; CDR2 reads SQIVND (reference sequence).

The chain joins TRBV18 to TRBJ1-6; D uncertain. V was cut by 11 bases and J by 0 bases, with 8 bases left in between. There are 13 residues in the CDR3. Germline CDR1 is KGHSH and CDR2 is LQKENI. CDR3 residues: CAGRSSYNSPLHF. DNA for the CDR3: TGTGCCGGTCGGAGCTCCTATAATTCACCCCTCCACTTT.

The genes are TRBV25-1 and TRBJ2-3; 7 bases agree with TRBD2. The length of the CDR3 is 14 residues. Germline values: CDR1 MGHDK, CDR2 SYGVNS. V trimming: 6 bases; J trimming: 5 bases; junction bases outside the gene matches: 8. Written as DNA, the CDR3 is TGTGCCAGCAGGCGGGGGATATTTGGAGATACGCAGTATTTT. This codes for CASRRGIFGDTQYF.

The CDR3 DNA sequence: TGTGCCAGCAGCCAAGAAGAGACAGGGTCGGCAACTAATGAAAAACTGTTTTTT. This translates into CASSQEETGSATNEKLFF. The chain links TRBV3-1 (or the pseudogene TRBV3-2) to TRBJ1-4; 7 bases fit TRBD1. The CDR3 length is 18 residues. Unmatched junction bases numbered 7, after V lost 0 bases and J lost 0 bases. In germline, CDR1 is LGHDT, CDR2 YNNKEL (reference sequence).

As concerns this clone: A junction end diverges from the germline sequence, so it may reflect a read error. The chain joins TRBV2 to TRBJ2-2; D possibly matches TRBD1 or TRBD2 (5 bases each). Germline CDR1 reads SNHLY; CDR2 reads FYNNEI. The CDR3 spans 15 residues. The CDR3 reads CASSGRDANTGELFF. DNA for the CDR3: TGTGCCAGCAGTGGTCGGGACGCGAATACCGGGGAGCTGTTTTTT. Full variable domain (rest looked up from reference TRBV2 and TRBJ2-2): EPEVTQTPSHQVTQMGQEVILRCVPISNHLYFYWYRQILGQKVEFLVSFYNNEISEKSEIFDDQFSVERPDGSNFTLKIRSTKLEDSAMYFCASSGRDANTGELFFGEGSRLTVL.

This chain links TRBV7-9 with TRBJ1-1; no definite D call. The V gene's germline CDR1 is SEHNR and CDR2 FQNEAQ (reference sequence). The CDR3 length is 13 residues. Between the trimmed V and J ends, which lost 11 bases and 2 bases, there was a span of 15 bases. The DNA of the CDR3 is TGTGCCGGATCCTACGAGACTAACACTGAAGCTTTCTTT. It yields the protein CAGSYETNTEAFF.

This chain joins TRBV7-2 and TRBJ2-1; 7 bases fit TRBD2. Germline CDR1 is SGHTA and CDR2 is FQGNSA. The J segment lost 8 bases and the V segment lost 1 base, leaving 8 bases of the junction unmatched. This CDR3 is 15 amino acids long. CDR3 residues: CASSLVAGDYDEQFF. The CDR3 DNA follows: TGTGCCAGCAGCTTAGTTGCGGGAGACTATGATGAGCAGTTCTTC. The variable domain in full, with the rest retrieved from reference TRBV7-2 and TRBJ2-1, is GAGVSQSPSNKVTEKGKDVELRCDPISGHTALYWYRQSLGQGLEFLIYFQGNSAPDKSGLPSDRFSAERTGGSVSTLTIQRTQQEDSAVYLCASSLVAGDYDEQFFGPGTRLTVL.

This rearrangement joins TRBV7-3 to TRBJ2-6, with D tentatively TRBD1 (5 bases). The CDR3 sequence is 18 residues long. Germline CDR1 SGHTA, CDR2 FQGTGA. The germline V and J ends were trimmed by 5 bases and 0 bases, with 17 bases remaining between them. The CDR3 sequence is CASSPRASRGSGANVLTF. The CDR3 DNA sequence: TGTGCCAGCAGCCCCAGGGCCTCGAGAGGCTCTGGGGCCAACGTCCTGACTTTC.

The sample holds one count of this clone. V gene TRBV19 combines with J gene TRBJ2-7; 12 bases line up with TRBD2. V gave up 1 base and J gave up 6 bases; unmatched junction bases: 4. The CDR3 contains 15 residues. The germline gives CDR1 LNHDA, CDR2 SQIVND (reference sequence). CDR3 region: CASSIGLAGESEQYF. The CDR3 bases are TGTGCCAGTAGTATAGGACTAGCGGGAGAATCCGAGCAGTACTTC.

This clone was observed a single time. This chain links TRBV6-5 with TRBJ1-5; D gene unclear. This CDR3 region has 15 residues. From germline, CDR1 is MNHEY and CDR2 SVGAGI. The germline V and J ends were trimmed by 11 bases and 0 bases, with 17 bases remaining between them. This chain's CDR3 is CASLPFFYSNQPQHF. CDR3 DNA sequence: TGTGCCTCCTTACCGTTTTTTTATAGCAATCAGCCCCAGCATTTT.

The chain employs TRBV5-4 and TRBJ1-1, with unresolved D. Trimming cost V 4 bases and J 1 base, with 14 bases left between them. From germline, CDR1 is SGHNT and CDR2 YYREEE (reference sequence). The CDR3 loop spans 15 amino acids. The CDR3 nucleotides read TGTGCCAGCAGCCGGTCTTTTGGACCGAACACTGAAGCTTTCTTT. This codes for CASSRSFGPNTEAFF.

The rearrangement links TRBV29-1 to TRBJ1-3; possibly TRBD1 for D (6 bases). Trimming removed 7 bases at V and 0 bases at J, with 13 bases between. This CDR3 region has 14 residues. Per germline, CDR1 SQVTM and CDR2 ANQGSEA. The CDR3 region is CSAGVGLSGNTIYF. CDR3 DNA sequence: TGCAGCGCAGGGGTAGGGCTCTCTGGAAACACCATATATTTT.

The DNA of the CDR3 is TGTGCCAGCAGCTTTGGGGCGGGAGACAGGGAGCAGTACTTC. Translated, it gives CASSFGAGDREQYF. The J gene is TRBJ2-7, the V gene TRBV5-8; D might be TRBD2 (7 bases). There are 14 residues in the CDR3. Deletions cut 2 bases from V and 7 bases from J, with 16 bases between. The germline V gene has CDR1 SGHTS and CDR2 YDEGEE. The full variable domain, with the rest looked up from reference TRBV5-8 and TRBJ2-7, is EAGVTQSPTHLIKTRGQQATLRCSPISGHTSVYWYQQALGLGLQFLLWYDEGEERNRGNFPPRFSGRQFPNYSSELNVNALELEDSALYLCASSFGAGDREQYFGPGTRLTVT.

The V gene is TRBV5-4, the J gene TRBJ2-1, with D hard to call. Germline CDR1 is SGHNT and CDR2 is YYREEE (reference sequence). V dropped 4 bases and J dropped 7 bases, with 9 bases sitting between them. The CDR3 has 12 residues. The CDR3 coding sequence is TGTGCCAGCAGCGTGGTCAGGAATGAGCAGTTCTTC. This translates into CASSVVRNEQFF.

This chain joins TRBV9 and TRBJ2-5, with 8 bases that match TRBD1. V trimming: 0 bases; J trimming: 2 bases; junction bases outside the gene matches: 6. The germline V gene encodes CDR1 SGDLS and CDR2 YYNGEE. This CDR3 region has 16 residues. Here the CDR3 DNA reads TGTGCCAGCAGCGTAGACTTCGACAGGGGTCAAGAGACCCAGTACTTC. It codes for CASSVDFDRGQETQYF. Drawing the rest from reference TRBV9 and TRBJ2-5, the complete variable domain is DSGVTQTPKHLITATGQRVTLRCSPRSGDLSVYWYQQSLDQGLQFLIQYYNGEERAKGNILERFSAQQFPDLHSELNLSSLELGDSALYFCASSVDFDRGQETQYFGPGTRLLVL.

This chain links TRBV5-1 with TRBJ2-2; a possible D gene is TRBD2 (6 bases). The CDR3 has 16 residues. Trimming pared 4 bases from V and 3 bases from J, leaving 16 bases between. CDR1 is SGHRS, CDR2 YFSETQ, per germline. The CDR3 sequence: CASSLRGGGDTGELFF. The CDR3 DNA sequence: TGCGCCAGCAGCCTGCGGGGAGGAGGGGACACCGGGGAGCTGTTTTTT. Full variable domain (missing parts from reference TRBV5-1 and TRBJ2-2): KAGVTQTPRYLIKTRGQQVTLSCSPISGHRSVSWYQQTPGQGLQFLFEYFSETQRNKGNFPGRFSGRQFSNSRSEMNVSTLELGDSALYLCASSLRGGGDTGELFFGEGSRLTVL.

The J gene is TRBJ2-2, the V gene TRBV27; no definite D call. V was trimmed by 2 bases and J by 1 base, leaving 8 bases between them. This CDR3 comprises 15 residues. Germline loops: CDR1 MNHEY, CDR2 SMNVEV (reference sequence). This chain's CDR3 is CASSLTVRNTGELFF. DNA for the CDR3: TGTGCCAGCAGTTTAACAGTCAGGAACACCGGGGAGCTGTTTTTT.

The chain carries TRBV12-3 or TRBV12-4 and TRBJ1-1, with D unresolved. V was clipped by 5 bases and J by 6 bases, with 7 bases between them. This CDR3 has 11 amino acids. The CDR3 protein is CASSPVAEAFF. The CDR3 bases are TGTGCCAGCAGTCCGGTAGCTGAAGCTTTCTTT.

This chain uses TRBV5-1 with TRBJ2-7, with a weak D call TRBD1 (5 bases). Germline CDR1 is SGHRS and CDR2 is YFSETQ. The V and J ends lost 1 base and 5 bases respectively, with 13 bases between them. This CDR3 is built from 14 residues. CDR3 sequence (DNA): TGCGCCAGCAGCTTGAGGACACTTCCCAACGAGCAGTACTTC. This sequence encodes CASSLRTLPNEQYF.

The chain links TRBV6-6 to TRBJ1-4, with D maybe TRBD1 (5 bases). Trimming left V 6 bases short and J 6 bases short, with 14 bases between. The CDR3 runs to 14 residues. CDR1 is MNHNY, CDR2 SVGAGI, per germline (reference sequence). CDR3 coding DNA: TGTGCCAGCAGGGCCGGGACGACTGATGAAAAACTGTTTTTT. Amino acids: CASRAGTTDEKLFF.

This clone was seen a handful of times. CDR3 sequence: CASSLLPAGGRVYEQYF. CDR3 sequence (DNA): TGCGCCAGCAGCTTGTTGCCAGCGGGAGGGAGGGTCTACGAGCAGTACTTC. The chain is built from TRBV5-1 and TRBJ2-7; TRBD2 matches 10 bases. The junction had 10 bases not matched to a gene; V was cut back by 1 base and J by 3 bases. In germline, CDR1 is SGHRS, CDR2 YFSETQ. The length of the CDR3 is 17 residues.

The chain carries TRBV27 and TRBJ1-5, with D perhaps matching TRBD1 (6 bases). Looked up from germline, CDR1 is MNHEY and CDR2 is SMNVEV (reference sequence). The CDR3 has 15 amino acids. V gave up 3 bases and J gave up 5 bases, with 14 bases separating them. For the CDR3, the DNA is TGTGCCAGCAGTTTGAGGGGGGGGGTGCATCAGCCCCAGCATTTT. As protein: CASSLRGGVHQPQHF.

The chain is built from TRBV12-3 or TRBV12-4 and TRBJ2-1; D is unresolved. V gave up 4 bases and J gave up 8 bases, with 6 bases separating them. The CDR3 covers 11 residues. The CDR3 DNA sequence: TGTGCCAGCAGTTCCGTCTATGAGCAGTTCTTC. Its translation is CASSSVYEQFF.